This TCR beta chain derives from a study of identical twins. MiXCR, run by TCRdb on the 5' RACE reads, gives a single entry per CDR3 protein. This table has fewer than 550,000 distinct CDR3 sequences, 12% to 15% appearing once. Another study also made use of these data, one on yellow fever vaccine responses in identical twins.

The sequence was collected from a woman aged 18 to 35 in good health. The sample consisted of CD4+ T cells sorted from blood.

The CDR3 region has the DNA TGCGCCAGCAGCCAAGAGACCAAGGGTGAGCAGTACGTC. As protein: CASSQETKGEQYV. This sequence joins TRBV4-1 and TRBJ2-7; D remains ambiguous. The CDR3 extends over 13 amino acids. V gave up 0 bases and J gave up 7 bases, with 10 bases separating them. Germline CDR1 is MGHRA and CDR2 is YSYEKL.